This T cell receptor (beta chain) was profiled in a study of CD8 T cells in ankylosing spondylitis. General study findings and limits: Ankylosing spondylitis blood appeared to carry a characteristic TCR beta motif of several highly homologous variants. Disease-linked clones bore a CD8+ phenotype, appearing relatively rarely in peripheral blood.

The CDR3 is 15 residues long. After removal of 5 bases from V and 5 bases from J, the junction contained 9 bases not matched to a gene. Germline CDR1 is SGHAT and CDR2 is FQNNGV. TCRdb re-analysed the 5' RACE reads in MiXCR, keeping a single row per CDR3 protein. The repertoire holds roughly 450,000 distinct CDR3 sequences, with 25% to 30% as singletons. Concerning this clonotype: What it binds is not known.

The V gene is TRBV11-2, the J gene TRBJ2-3; TRBD1 aligns across 8 bases. The sample was blood, either unsorted or a sorted T cell fraction (not recorded which). This TCR came from a male donor with ankylosing spondylitis. The CDR3 DNA reads as TGTGCCAGCAGCACGCCGGACAGGGCAGGAGATACGCAGTATTTT. Translation gives CASSTPDRAGDTQYF.